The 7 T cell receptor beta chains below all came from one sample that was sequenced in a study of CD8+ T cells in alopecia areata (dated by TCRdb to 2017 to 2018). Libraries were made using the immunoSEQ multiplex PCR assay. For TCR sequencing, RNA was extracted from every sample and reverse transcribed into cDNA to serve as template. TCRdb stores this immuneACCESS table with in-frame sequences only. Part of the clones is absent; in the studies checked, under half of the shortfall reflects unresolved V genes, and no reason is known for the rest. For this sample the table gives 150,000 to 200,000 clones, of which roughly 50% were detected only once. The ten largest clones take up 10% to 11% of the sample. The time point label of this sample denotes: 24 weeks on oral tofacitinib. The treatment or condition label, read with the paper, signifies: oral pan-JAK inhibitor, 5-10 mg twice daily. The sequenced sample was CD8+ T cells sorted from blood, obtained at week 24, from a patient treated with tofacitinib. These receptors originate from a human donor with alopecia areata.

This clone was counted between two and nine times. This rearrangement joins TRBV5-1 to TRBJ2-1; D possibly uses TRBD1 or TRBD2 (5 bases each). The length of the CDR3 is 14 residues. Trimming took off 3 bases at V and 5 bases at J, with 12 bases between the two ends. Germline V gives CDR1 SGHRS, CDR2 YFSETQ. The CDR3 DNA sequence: TGCGCCAGCAGCTCCCGGGACGGGCACAATGAGCAGTTCTTC. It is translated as CASSSRDGHNEQFF.

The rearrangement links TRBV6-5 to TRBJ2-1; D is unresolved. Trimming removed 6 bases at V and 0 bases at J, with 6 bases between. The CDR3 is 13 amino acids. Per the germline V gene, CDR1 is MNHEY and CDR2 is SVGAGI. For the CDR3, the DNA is TGTGCCAGCAGCCCAAGCTCCTACAATGAGCAGTTCTTC. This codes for CASSPSSYNEQFF.

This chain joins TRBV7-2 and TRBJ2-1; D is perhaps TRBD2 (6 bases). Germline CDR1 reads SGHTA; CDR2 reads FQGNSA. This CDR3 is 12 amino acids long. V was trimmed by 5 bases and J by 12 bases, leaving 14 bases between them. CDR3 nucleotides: TGTGCCAGCAGCCCCCGAACAGCGGGGCAGTTCTTC. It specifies CASSPRTAGQFF.

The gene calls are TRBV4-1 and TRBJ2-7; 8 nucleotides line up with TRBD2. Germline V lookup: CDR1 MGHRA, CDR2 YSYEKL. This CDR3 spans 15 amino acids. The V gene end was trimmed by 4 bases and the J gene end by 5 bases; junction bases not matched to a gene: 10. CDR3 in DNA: TGCGCCAGCAGCCCGGAGAGTAGCGGGGCCAACGAGCAGTACTTC. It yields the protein CASSPESSGANEQYF.

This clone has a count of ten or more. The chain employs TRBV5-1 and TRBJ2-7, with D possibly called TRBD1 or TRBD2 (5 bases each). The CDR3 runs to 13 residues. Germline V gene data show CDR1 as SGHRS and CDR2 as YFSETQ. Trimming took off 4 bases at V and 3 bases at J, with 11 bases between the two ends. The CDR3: CASSGTPNYEQYF. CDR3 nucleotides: TGCGCCAGCAGCGGGACCCCTAACTACGAGCAGTACTTC.

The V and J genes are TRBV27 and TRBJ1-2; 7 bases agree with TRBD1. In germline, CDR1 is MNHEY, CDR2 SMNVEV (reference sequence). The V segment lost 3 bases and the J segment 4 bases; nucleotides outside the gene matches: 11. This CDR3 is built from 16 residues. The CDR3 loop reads CASSFDGTAMGYGYTF. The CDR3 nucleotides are TGTGCCAGCAGTTTTGACGGGACAGCTATGGGCTATGGCTACACCTTC.

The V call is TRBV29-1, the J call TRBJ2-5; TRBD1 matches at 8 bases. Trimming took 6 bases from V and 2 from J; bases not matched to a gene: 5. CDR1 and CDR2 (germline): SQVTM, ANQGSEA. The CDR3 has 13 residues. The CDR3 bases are TGCAGCGTAGAGGGACAGGAGCAAGAGACCCAGTACTTC. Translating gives CSVEGQEQETQYF.